This TCR beta chain was sequenced during a study of cytomegalovirus exposure and HLA in healthy donors. Study-wide findings and caveats: In a later analysis, HLA-C alleles had the fewest associated TCRs, DRB1 alleles the most. Rare TCR sequences dominated, though some public TCRs recurred in many donors.

The CDR3 consists of 14 residues. Per the germline V gene, CDR1 is SGHTA and CDR2 is FQGTGA. V was pared by 1 base and J by 4 bases, with 7 bases between. Vbeta (60) and Jbeta (13) primers were used in the PCR. In the authors' workflow: The count from a later analysis was tens of millions of unique TCR beta chains, 9 million to 12 million of them shared. Using immunoSEQ multiplex PCR, the repertoire was profiled, and TCRdb retains in-frame clones only, with some absent. That table furnishes V, J and clone size, whereas the DNA furnished D and trimming. Of over 200,000 clones in the sample, about three quarters were seen once. For this clone: No antigen is known for it.

This sequence originates from a woman aged 55-75 years in good health and CMV-seropositive. V usage is TRBV7-3 and J usage is TRBJ1-4; no definite D call. Specimen: PBMCs. The CDR3 loop is CASSLIPVNEKLFF. The CDR3 nucleotides read TGTGCCAGCAGCTTAATCCCAGTTAATGAAAAACTGTTTTTT.